Listed below are T cell receptor beta chains from one sample, sequenced in a study of blood T cell repertoires in COVID-19. Only in-frame clones appear in the TCRdb table, and some are missing; sequencing was by immunoSEQ multiplex PCR. Among 200,000 to 300,000 clones listed, 80% to 95% were seen once. The sequencing sample was made of peripheral blood. The source of these receptors is a young man with COVID-19, enrolled during active disease. CDR3s include the opening cysteine and the closing phenylalanine or tryptophan. Fields, in order: clone size, V gene, J gene, D gene, CDR3 DNA, CDR3 protein. The D gene is left open where the match is weak. The listing skips clone size in some rows; elsewhere it reads once, few, many or a size class.

.	TRBV5-6	TRBJ1-2	TRBD1	TGTGCCAGCAGCCGAAACGGACAGGGAGGGAGCCATGGCTACACCTTC	CASSRNGQGGSHGYTF
.	TRBV4-1	TRBJ1-5	TRBD1	TGCGCCAGCAGCCAAGGACAGGGGGATCAGCCCCAGCATTTT	CASSQGQGDQPQHF
.	TRBV10-2	TRBJ1-1	.	TGCGCCAGCAGGGAGGGCTCCATGAACACTGAAGCTTTCTTT	CASREGSMNTEAFF
.	TRBV11-2	TRBJ2-7	.	TGTGCCAGCAGCTTAGTTAGCGCAGGGGCCTACGAGCAGTACTTC	CASSLVSAGAYEQYF
.	TRBV24-1	TRBJ1-2	.	TGTGCCACTCGTGACCGGGGGGCGGACTATGGCTACACCTTC	CATRDRGADYGYTF
.	TRBV19	TRBJ2-5	TRBD2	TGTGCCAGTAGTCCAACGACTAGCACAGAGACCCAGTACTTC	CASSPTTSTETQYF
once	TRBV27	TRBJ2-5	.	TGTGCCAGCAGTTTAGCGGGGTGGGAAGAGACCCAGTACTTC	CASSLAGWEETQYF
.	TRBV9	TRBJ1-4	.	TGTGCCAGCAGCGCCGGACAGTTATATGAAAAACTGTTTTTT	CASSAGQLYEKLFF
.	TRBV3-1/TRBV3-2	TRBJ2-1	.	TGTGCCAGCAGCCAGACGCAACGGGTTGGTGAGCAGTTCTTC	CASSQTQRVGEQFF
.	TRBV5-1	TRBJ1-6	.	TGCGCCAGCAGCCTCTCAGGTCCCTATAATTCACCCCTCCACTTT	CASSLSGPYNSPLHF
.	TRBV3-1/TRBV3-2	TRBJ2-5	.	TGTGCCAGCAGCCAGGAATCGACAGTACAAGAGACCCAGTACTTC	CASSQESTVQETQYF
once	TRBV9	TRBJ2-1	TRBD2	TGTGCCAGCAGCGTAAGCGGGGGGGCCATGGATGAGCAGTTCTTC	CASSVSGGAMDEQFF
.	TRBV28	TRBJ1-4	.	TGTGCCAGCATAGCGGGCGCAACTAATGAAAAACTGTTTTTT	CASIAGATNEKLFF
few	TRBV27	TRBJ2-3	.	TGTGCCAGCAGTTCTTCAGAGACTTTCACAGATACGCAGTATTTT	CASSSSETFTDTQYF
.	TRBV6-5	TRBJ1-3	.	TGTGCCAGCAGCTCCACGCAGGTCTCTGGAAACACCATATATTTT	CASSSTQVSGNTIYF
.	TRBV2	TRBJ1-3	.	TGTGCCAGCAGTGAGCAGGGCCCCAGCTCTGGAAACACCATATATTTT	CASSEQGPSSGNTIYF
.	TRBV24-1	TRBJ2-2	TRBD2	TGTGCCACCAGAGCGGGGGGGCATACCGGGGAGCTGTTTTTT	CATRAGGHTGELFF
once	TRBV30	TRBJ2-3	.	TGTGCCTGGGAAGGGCCGGGGATGACTTTAGATACGCAGTATTTT	CAWEGPGMTLDTQYF
.	TRBV2	TRBJ1-3	.	TGTGCCAGCAGTGAAGCGGCAGGGCACACCATATATTTT	CASSEAAGHTIYF
.	TRBV2	TRBJ2-5	.	TGTGCCAGCAGTGGACGGGACATTCAAGAGACCCAGTACTTC	CASSGRDIQETQYF
.	TRBV7-9	TRBJ2-3	TRBD2	TGTGCCAGCAGCCCACTACTACGGACTAGCGGGGGGGATACGCAGTATTTT	CASSPLLRTSGGDTQYF
.	TRBV3-1/TRBV3-2	TRBJ1-5	.	TGTGCCAGCAGCCAAGATCCCAGGGCCAATCAGCCCCAGCATTTT	CASSQDPRANQPQHF
.	TRBV10-1	TRBJ1-5	.	TGCGCCAGCAGCAACGAGGGCTATCAGCCCCAGCATTTT	CASSNEGYQPQHF
.	TRBV19	TRBJ1-3	.	TGTGCCAGTAGCCTTCGACGGAGCTCTGGAAACACCATATATTTT	CASSLRRSSGNTIYF
.	TRBV10-1	TRBJ2-4	.	TGCGCCAGCAGTGAGAATCATGGCGGGAAAAACATTCAGTACTTC	CASSENHGGKNIQYF
once	TRBV27	TRBJ2-4	TRBD2	TGTGCCAGCAGTTTGGGGACTAGTACTCTCATTCAGTACTTC	CASSLGTSTLIQYF
.	TRBV6-5	TRBJ2-7	.	TGTGCCAGCCAAAAACCGAGCTCCTACGAGCAGTACTTC	CASQKPSSYEQYF
once	TRBV18	TRBJ2-2	TRBD1	TGTGCCAGCTCATCTCGACAGGGTAACACCGGGGAGCTGTTTTTT	CASSSRQGNTGELFF
.	TRBV5-4	TRBJ1-2	.	TGTGCCAGCAGCCCCGGGACACCCAGCGAACGCTATGGCTACACCTTC	CASSPGTPSERYGYTF
.	TRBV7-9	TRBJ1-1	.	TGTGCCAGCAGCCAAGGACAGACTGAAGCTTTCTTT	CASSQGQTEAFF
.	TRBV19	TRBJ1-3	.	TGTGCCAGTAGCGAACAGGGTCTGATCGGAAACACCATATATTTT	CASSEQGLIGNTIYF